This TCR beta chain was captured by sequencing in a study of response to subunit inactivated influenza vaccine. In this sample, this clonotype turned up many times. With 4 bases removed from V and 0 bases from J, the gap between germline ends came to 15 bases. Germline assignment: CDR1 MGHRA and CDR2 YSYEKL. The CDR3 covers 16 residues. TCRdb ran MiXCR on the RT-PCR reads and lists one entry per CDR3 protein. The profile shows 500,000 to 550,000 distinct CDR3 sequences, under 8.5% of them singletons. This specimen consisted of PBMCs from blood, obtained around 2 years after vaccination. This sequence joins TRBV4-1 and TRBJ1-1, with D maybe TRBD1 (5 bases). The sequence was collected from a man between 45 and 75 years old who received an inactivated influenza vaccine. In nucleotides, the CDR3 is TGCGCCAGCAGCCCCCGGACGGGGGGAATGAACACTGAAGCTTTCTTT. Translation gives CASSPRTGGMNTEAFF.